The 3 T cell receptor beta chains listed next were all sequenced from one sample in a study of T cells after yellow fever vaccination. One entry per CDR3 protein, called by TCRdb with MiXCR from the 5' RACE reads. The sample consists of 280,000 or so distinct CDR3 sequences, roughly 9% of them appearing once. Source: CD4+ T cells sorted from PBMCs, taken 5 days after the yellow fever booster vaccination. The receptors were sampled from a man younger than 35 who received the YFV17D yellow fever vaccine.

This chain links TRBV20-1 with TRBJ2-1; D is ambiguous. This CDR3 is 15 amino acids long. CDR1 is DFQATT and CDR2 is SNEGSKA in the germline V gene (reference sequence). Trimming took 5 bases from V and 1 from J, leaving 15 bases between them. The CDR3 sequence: CSAVPGAGSYNEQFF. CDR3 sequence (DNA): TGCAGTGCTGTCCCGGGCGCCGGGTCCTACAATGAGCAGTTCTTC.

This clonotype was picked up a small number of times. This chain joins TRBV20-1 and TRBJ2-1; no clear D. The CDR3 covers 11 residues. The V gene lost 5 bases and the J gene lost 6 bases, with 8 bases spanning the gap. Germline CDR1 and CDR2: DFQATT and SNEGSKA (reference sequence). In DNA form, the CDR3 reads TGCAGTGCTGCGCGAGCCAATGAGCAGTTCTTC. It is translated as CSAARANEQFF.

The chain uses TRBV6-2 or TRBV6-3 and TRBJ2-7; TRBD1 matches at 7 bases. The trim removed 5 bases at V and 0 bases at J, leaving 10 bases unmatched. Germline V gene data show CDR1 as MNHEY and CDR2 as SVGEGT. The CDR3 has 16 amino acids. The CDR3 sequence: CASSVTLGQISYEQYV. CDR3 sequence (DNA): TGTGCCAGCAGTGTGACTTTGGGACAGATCTCCTACGAGCAGTACGTC.